The clone carrying this TCR beta chain was detected only a few times. Its antigen is unknown. A single record per CDR3 protein comes from TCRdb applying MiXCR to the 5' RACE reads. In the table there are approximately 240,000 distinct CDR3 sequences, around 17% of which are singletons. The data were obtained in a study of T-cell memory formation after mild COVID-19. Points from the study as a whole: The authors left the SARS-CoV-2 specificity of second-wave clones peaking on day 37 unconfirmed.

The receptor comes from a man aged 18 to 35 who had mild COVID-19 (a few samples of this study predate the infection). Cell type and time point are not known. Sequenced: PBMCs or a T cell subset sorted from them (not recorded which).

The chain's CDR3 is CASSLGGGPYEQYV. The CDR3 DNA reads as TGCGCCAGCAGCTTAGGCGGCGGTCCCTACGAGCAGTACGTC. The chain is built from TRBV5-1 and TRBJ2-7, with unresolved D. CDR3 size: 14 residues. The germline gives CDR1 SGHRS, CDR2 YFSETQ. Trimming removed 2 bases from V and 2 bases from J, with 11 bases in between.